Following are 8 T cell receptor beta chains from one sample sequenced in a study of blood T cell repertoires in COVID-19. Generated by immunoSEQ multiplex PCR, the TCRdb table keeps only in-frame clones and is missing some. Of approximately 120,000 clones in the sample, around 81% are singletons; the top ten hold 10%. The sequenced sample was peripheral blood. The receptors derive from a human donor in a cohort sampled during active COVID-19.

The chain joins TRBV19 to TRBJ1-2; 7 positions agree with TRBD1. Looked up from germline, CDR1 is LNHDA and CDR2 is SQIVND (reference sequence). V shed 2 bases and J 8 bases; nucleotides not matched to a gene: 8. This CDR3 comprises 14 residues. The DNA of the CDR3 is TGTGCCAGTAGTATAACAGGGGACCATGGCGGCTACACCTTC. This encodes CASSITGDHGGYTF.

The J gene is TRBJ2-7, the V gene TRBV6-5; 14 nucleotides agree with TRBD2. The CDR3 spans 14 residues. In germline, CDR1 is MNHEY, CDR2 SVGAGI. The trim removed 6 bases at V and 9 bases at J, leaving 7 bases unmatched. CDR3 loop: CASRGTSGSDGQYF. For the CDR3, the DNA is TGTGCCAGCAGGGGGACTAGCGGGAGCGACGGGCAGTACTTC.

The J gene is TRBJ2-1, the V gene TRBV24-1, with 7 bases lining up with TRBD2. Germline V lookup: CDR1 KGHDR, CDR2 SFDVKD. CDR3 length equals 17 residues. The V gene end was trimmed by 3 bases and the J gene end by 0 bases; junction bases not matched to a gene: 7. CDR3 bases: TGTGCCACCAGTGATCCTTTGGCGGGAGACTCCTACAATGAGCAGTTCTTC. Its translation: CATSDPLAGDSYNEQFF.

This chain joins TRBV7-3 and TRBJ2-1; 12 nucleotides match TRBD1. Germline V gene data show CDR1 as SGHTA and CDR2 as FQGTGA. The CDR3 extends over 17 amino acids. Unmatched junction bases numbered 5, after V lost 4 bases and J lost 1 base. In nucleotides, the CDR3 is TGTGCCAGCAGCTCCGGGACAGGGGGCCAGTCCTACAATGAGCAGTTCTTC. It specifies CASSSGTGGQSYNEQFF. Combining the CDR3 with reference TRBV7-3 and TRBJ2-1 gives the whole variable domain GAGVSQTPSNKVTEKGKYVELRCDPISGHTALYWYRQSLGQGPEFLIYFQGTGAADDSGLPNDRFFAVRPEGSVSTLKIQRTERGDSAVYLCASSSGTGGQSYNEQFFGPGTRLTVL.

This chain uses TRBV13 with TRBJ2-7, with a weak D call TRBD1 (6 bases). V lost 2 bases and J lost 2, with 13 bases in between. This CDR3 spans 15 amino acids. The V gene's germline CDR1 is PRHDT and CDR2 FYEKMQ (reference sequence). The CDR3 protein is CASSLTGTSAYEQYF. As DNA, the CDR3 is TGTGCCAGCAGCTTAACCGGGACAAGCGCCTACGAGCAGTACTTC.

The chain couples TRBV5-6 to TRBJ2-3; D remains ambiguous. This CDR3 is 12 amino acids long. Germline CDR1 and CDR2: SGHDT and YYEEEE. The V and J ends lost 1 base and 4 bases respectively, with 4 bases between them. The CDR3 sequence is CASSLRSDTQYF. CDR3 bases: TGTGCCAGCAGCTTGCGGTCAGATACGCAGTATTTT.

In DNA form, the CDR3 reads TGCGCCAGCAGGACGGGGATGAACACTGAAGCTTTCTTT. Translating it yields CASRTGMNTEAFF. The chain combines TRBV5-1 with TRBJ1-1; no clear D gene. The CDR3 sequence is 13 residues long. Germline V gives CDR1 SGHRS, CDR2 YFSETQ. The V end lost 5 bases, the J end lost 0 bases, and 8 bases lay between the germline ends.

V gene TRBV7-9 combines with J gene TRBJ1-4; 8 bases align to TRBD1. The CDR3 loop spans 15 amino acids. Trimming took 5 bases from V and 2 from J; bases not matched to a gene: 4. Germline CDR1 and CDR2: SEHNR and FQNEAQ (reference sequence). CDR3: CASSVRQGTNEKLFF. The CDR3 region has the DNA TGTGCCAGCAGCGTAAGACAGGGGACTAATGAAAAACTGTTTTTT.